Listed below are T cell receptor beta chains from one sample, sequenced in a study of T cell responses to AZD1222 COVID-19 vaccine. Profiling relied on immunoSEQ multiplex PCR, and the TCRdb table lists in-frame clones only, not all of them. Altogether 150,000 to 200,000 clones are present, about 93% being singletons, with the ten largest covering under 1.1%. The sample here was peripheral blood, taken 28 days after the second dose of the MenACWY control vaccine. These receptors came from an adult who received the MenACWY meningococcal vaccine as a control. Both conserved end residues are part of each CDR3.

v_gene: TRBV2
CDR3aa: CASSVGGTSGNTIYF

v_gene: TRBV7-8
CDR3aa: CASSLDAAAPAYGYTF

v_gene: TRBV28
CDR3aa: CASSTTSGGFYNEQFF

v_gene: TRBV5-1
CDR3aa: CASTTGLSGNTIYF

v_gene: TRBV27
CDR3aa: CASSLSRTTNEKLFF

v_gene: TRBV7-2
CDR3aa: CASSARTATDTQYF

v_gene: TRBV5-1
CDR3aa: CASSLDQGKAFF

v_gene: TRBV4-1
CDR3aa: CASSQEAQTREAFF

v_gene: TRBV7-6
CDR3aa: CASSLEDRAAVNEKLFF

v_gene: TRBV3-1/TRBV3-2
CDR3aa: CASSQDLQIPVFF

v_gene: TRBV2
CDR3aa: CASSEDWAQPQHF

v_gene: TRBV5-1
CDR3aa: CASSSYQETQYF

v_gene: TRBV5-6
CDR3aa: CASSGDRGDYGYTF

v_gene: TRBV7-8
CDR3aa: CASSTPHRVGEPLHF

v_gene: TRBV18
CDR3aa: CASSPGFVNTEAFF

v_gene: TRBV6-5
CDR3aa: CASSYSRHKTPAKLFF

v_gene: TRBV19
CDR3aa: CASSIGWNTEAFF

v_gene: TRBV10-3
CDR3aa: CAISRQGTYDGYTF

v_gene: TRBV3-1/TRBV3-2
CDR3aa: CASSQGLGGEAFF

v_gene: TRBV24-1
CDR3aa: CATSENRQGSNYGYTF

v_gene: TRBV28
CDR3aa: CATLTSGTAETQYF

v_gene: TRBV5-1
CDR3aa: CASSWGQGDNYGYTF

v_gene: TRBV20-1
CDR3aa: CSIDSVYEQYF

v_gene: TRBV27
CDR3aa: CASSLGGGQGRDEQFF

v_gene: TRBV11-2
CDR3aa: CASSWRTSGDYNEQFF

v_gene: TRBV6-5
CDR3aa: CASSYATGVLNEKLFF

v_gene: TRBV13
CDR3aa: CASSLKGGQGYTF

v_gene: TRBV3-1/TRBV3-2
CDR3aa: CASSRQGGYTF

v_gene: TRBV12-3/TRBV12-4
CDR3aa: CASSLTGYGYTF

v_gene: TRBV15
CDR3aa: CATSRDSGHPEQFF

v_gene: TRBV1
CDR3aa: CTSSTNSFGYTF

v_gene: TRBV2
CDR3aa: CASSADRGLSPLHF

v_gene: TRBV3-1/TRBV3-2
CDR3aa: CASSQDGGGYGYTF

v_gene: TRBV7-2
CDR3aa: CASSMGLAGGLEQFF

v_gene: TRBV5-4
CDR3aa: CASSPGVLGDEQYF

v_gene: TRBV2
CDR3aa: CATGTPWDYGYTF

v_gene: TRBV7-9
CDR3aa: CASSLAVSYGYTF

v_gene: TRBV7-2
CDR3aa: CASSLSQARNGGSPLHF

v_gene: TRBV29-1
CDR3aa: CSVEGGGGVNEQFF

v_gene: TRBV27
CDR3aa: CASSYRGSNTEAFF

v_gene: TRBV7-8
CDR3aa: CASSADRVLRNTIYF

v_gene: TRBV10-3
CDR3aa: CAISESKLAGEAFF

v_gene: TRBV19
CDR3aa: CASSSMGNQPQHF

v_gene: TRBV18
CDR3aa: CASSRPTGGNYGYTF

v_gene: TRBV7-2
CDR3aa: CASSSRRTSGDTDTQYF

v_gene: TRBV4-2
CDR3aa: CASSQGTGGGQPQHF

v_gene: TRBV5-1
CDR3aa: CASSFSSGTGGYTF

v_gene: TRBV4-3
CDR3aa: CASSQRGQGVNEKLFF

v_gene: TRBV5-1
CDR3aa: CASSFKGLDEAFF

v_gene: TRBV5-4
CDR3aa: CASSLGMNWEQYF

v_gene: TRBV19
CDR3aa: CATKQGRVNSPLHF

v_gene: TRBV18
CDR3aa: CASSPGQKSPPQHF

v_gene: TRBV2
CDR3aa: CASRKRGGAYEQYF

v_gene: TRBV3-1/TRBV3-2
CDR3aa: CASSAGAPNLNTEAFF

v_gene: TRBV6-4
CDR3aa: CASSDSGGSAFF